This paragraph covers one TCR beta chain sequence. Its antigen remains unknown. The junction shows a germline mismatch at one end, possibly a read error. TCRdb reprocessed the 5' RACE reads via MiXCR and lists one record per CDR3 protein. Here the sample spans about 46,000 distinct CDR3 sequences, 28% being singletons. General study findings and limits: Tumor memory CD4+ T cell TCR gene usage was found to cluster with blood and lymph node memory CD4+ cells and with lymph node naive CD4+ cells.

Germline lookup yields CDR1 LGHNT and CDR2 FRNRAP. This CDR3 has 13 residues. Sequenced material: naive CD4+ T cells sorted from blood. The subset is: naive CD4+ T cells, CD4+CD45RA+CD25-. The receptor was isolated from a female donor with breast cancer. The rearrangement uses TRBV12-5 and TRBJ2-1, with 7 bases fitting TRBD1. CDR3 amino acids: CASGGGSYNGQFF. The CDR3 nucleotides read TGTGCTAGTGGAGGGGGCTCCTACAATGGGCAGTTCTTC. Full variable domain (outside the CDR3, taken from reference TRBV12-5 and TRBJ2-1): DARVTQTPRHKVTEMGQEVTMRCQPILGHNTVFWYRQTMMQGLELLAYFRNRAPLDDSGMPKDRFSAEMPDATLATLKIQPSEPRDSAVYFCASGGGSYNGQFFGPGTRLTVL.